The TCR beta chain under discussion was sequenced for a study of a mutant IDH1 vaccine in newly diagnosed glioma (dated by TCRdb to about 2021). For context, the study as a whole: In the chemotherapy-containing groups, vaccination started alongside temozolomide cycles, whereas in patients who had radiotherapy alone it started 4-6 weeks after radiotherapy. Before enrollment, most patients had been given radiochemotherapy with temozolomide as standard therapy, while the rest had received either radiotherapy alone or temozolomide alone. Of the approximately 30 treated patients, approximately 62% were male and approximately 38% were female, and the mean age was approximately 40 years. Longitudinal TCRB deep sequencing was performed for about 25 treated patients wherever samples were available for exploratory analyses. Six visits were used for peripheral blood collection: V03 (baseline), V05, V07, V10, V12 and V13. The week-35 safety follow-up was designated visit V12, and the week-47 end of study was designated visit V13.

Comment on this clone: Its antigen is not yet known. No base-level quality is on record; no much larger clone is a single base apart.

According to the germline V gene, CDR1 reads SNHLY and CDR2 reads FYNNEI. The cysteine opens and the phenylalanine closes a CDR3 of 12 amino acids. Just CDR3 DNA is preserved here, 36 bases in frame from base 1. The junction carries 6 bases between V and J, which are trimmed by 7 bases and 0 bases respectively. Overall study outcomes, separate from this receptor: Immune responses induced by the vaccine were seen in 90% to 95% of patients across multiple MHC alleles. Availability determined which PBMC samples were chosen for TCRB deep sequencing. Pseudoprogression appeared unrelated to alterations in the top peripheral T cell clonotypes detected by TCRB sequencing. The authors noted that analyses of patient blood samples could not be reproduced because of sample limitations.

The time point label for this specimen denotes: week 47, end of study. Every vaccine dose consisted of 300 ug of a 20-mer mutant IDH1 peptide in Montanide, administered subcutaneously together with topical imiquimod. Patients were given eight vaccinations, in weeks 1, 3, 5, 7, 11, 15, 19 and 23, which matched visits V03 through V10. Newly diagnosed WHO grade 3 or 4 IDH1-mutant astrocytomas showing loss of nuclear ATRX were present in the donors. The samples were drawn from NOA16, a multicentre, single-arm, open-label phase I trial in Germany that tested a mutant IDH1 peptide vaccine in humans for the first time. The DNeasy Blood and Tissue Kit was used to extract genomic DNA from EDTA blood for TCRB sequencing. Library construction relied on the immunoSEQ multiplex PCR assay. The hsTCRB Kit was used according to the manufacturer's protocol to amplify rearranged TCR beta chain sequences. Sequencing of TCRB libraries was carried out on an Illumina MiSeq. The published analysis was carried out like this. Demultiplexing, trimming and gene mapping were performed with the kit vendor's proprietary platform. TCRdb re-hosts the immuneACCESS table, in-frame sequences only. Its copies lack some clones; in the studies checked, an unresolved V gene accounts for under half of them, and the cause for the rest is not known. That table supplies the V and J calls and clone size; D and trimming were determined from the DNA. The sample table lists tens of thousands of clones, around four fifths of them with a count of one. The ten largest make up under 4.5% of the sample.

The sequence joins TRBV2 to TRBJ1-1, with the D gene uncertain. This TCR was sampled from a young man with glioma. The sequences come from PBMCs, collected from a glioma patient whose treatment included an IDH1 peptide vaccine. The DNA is TGTGCCAGCACTCGATTGAACACTGAAGCTTTCTTT. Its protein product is CASTRLNTEAFF. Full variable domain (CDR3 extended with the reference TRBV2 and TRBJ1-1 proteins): EPEVTQTPSHQVTQMGQEVILRCVPISNHLYFYWYRQILGQKVEFLVSFYNNEISEKSEIFDDQFSVERPDGSNFTLKIRSTKLEDSAMYFCASTRLNTEAFFGQGTRLTVV.